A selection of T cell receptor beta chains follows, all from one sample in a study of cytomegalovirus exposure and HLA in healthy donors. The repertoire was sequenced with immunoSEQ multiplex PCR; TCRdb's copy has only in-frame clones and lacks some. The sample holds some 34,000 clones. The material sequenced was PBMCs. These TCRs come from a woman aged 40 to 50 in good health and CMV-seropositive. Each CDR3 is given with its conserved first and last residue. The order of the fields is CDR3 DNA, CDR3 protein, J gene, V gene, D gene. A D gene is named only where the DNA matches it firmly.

CDR3 DNA: TGTGCCAGCAGCCCCCGCAGGTTCCAAGAGACCCAGTACTTC; CDR3 protein: CASSPRRFQETQYF; J gene: TRBJ2-5; V gene: TRBV5-6; D gene: NA
CDR3 DNA: TGTGCCAGTAGTAGGACAGGAGGGTCCTACAATGAGCAGTTCTTC; CDR3 protein: CASSRTGGSYNEQFF; J gene: TRBJ2-1; V gene: TRBV19; D gene: NA
CDR3 DNA: TGCGCCAGCAGCCAAGATAGTCCACTAGCGGGAGGTTCCTACGAGCAGTACTTC; CDR3 protein: CASSQDSPLAGGSYEQYF; J gene: TRBJ2-7; V gene: TRBV4-3; D gene: TRBD2
CDR3 DNA: TGCGCCAGCAGCCCCTCCCGGGGGGGCGAGGTATATGAGCAGTTCTTC; CDR3 protein: CASSPSRGGEVYEQFF; J gene: TRBJ2-1; V gene: TRBV4-1; D gene: TRBD2
CDR3 DNA: TGCAGCGTTGACGTTCCGGGACACCAGTCCTACGAGCAGTACTTC; CDR3 protein: CSVDVPGHQSYEQYF; J gene: TRBJ2-7; V gene: TRBV29-1; D gene: NA
CDR3 DNA: TGTGCCAGCATCGTCCGGGGGGGCTCCTACGAGCAGTACTTC; CDR3 protein: CASIVRGGSYEQYF; J gene: TRBJ2-7; V gene: TRBV6-1; D gene: TRBD2
CDR3 DNA: TGTGCCAGCAGCTTAGGACCCGGGAGAGACTACACCTTC; CDR3 protein: CASSLGPGRDYTF; J gene: TRBJ1-2; V gene: TRBV7-2; D gene: NA
CDR3 DNA: TGTGCCAGCAATAGACTAGCGGGAGGGCCGGGGGAGACCCAGTACTTC; CDR3 protein: CASNRLAGGPGETQYF; J gene: TRBJ2-5; V gene: TRBV28; D gene: TRBD2
CDR3 DNA: TGTGCCAGCAGTTCCGGACTAGCGGGACCAAACACCGGGGAGCTGTTTTTT; CDR3 protein: CASSSGLAGPNTGELFF; J gene: TRBJ2-2; V gene: TRBV9; D gene: TRBD2
CDR3 DNA: TGTGCCAGCAGGGATGCAGGGGGTGTGAACACTGAAGCTTTCTTT; CDR3 protein: CASRDAGGVNTEAFF; J gene: TRBJ1-1; V gene: TRBV7-9; D gene: TRBD1
CDR3 DNA: TGTGCCAGCAGTGAACGGAGACAGGTGTCTCTCTACGAGCAGTACTTC; CDR3 protein: CASSERRQVSLYEQYF; J gene: TRBJ2-7; V gene: TRBV2; D gene: NA
CDR3 DNA: TGTGCCAGCAGCTTGGGGGGGACAGGGGCACTTCTCTATGGCTACACCTTC; CDR3 protein: CASSLGGTGALLYGYTF; J gene: TRBJ1-2; V gene: TRBV5-8; D gene: TRBD1
CDR3 DNA: TGCAGCGTAGGACAGGGCGATCAGCCCCAGCATTTT; CDR3 protein: CSVGQGDQPQHF; J gene: TRBJ1-5; V gene: TRBV29-1; D gene: TRBD1
CDR3 DNA: TGTGCCAGCAGCCCCACGACAGGCTCTGGAAACACCATATATTTT; CDR3 protein: CASSPTTGSGNTIYF; J gene: TRBJ1-3; V gene: TRBV7-8; D gene: NA
CDR3 DNA: TGTGCCAGCAGCTTAGAGGCAGGGGGAACCTTCAACTATGGCTACACCTTC; CDR3 protein: CASSLEAGGTFNYGYTF; J gene: TRBJ1-2; V gene: TRBV7-9; D gene: TRBD1
CDR3 DNA: TGTGCCAGCAGTGAATGGAGGGACCCTGGTTATGGCTACACCTTC; CDR3 protein: CASSEWRDPGYGYTF; J gene: TRBJ1-2; V gene: TRBV6-1; D gene: NA
CDR3 DNA: TGTGCCAGTAGTATAGCCTCGGGAGTGGGGAACATTCAGTACTTC; CDR3 protein: CASSIASGVGNIQYF; J gene: TRBJ2-4; V gene: TRBV19; D gene: NA
CDR3 DNA: TGTGCCATCAGTGAGTCGAAAGCTCCCTACGAGCAGTACTTC; CDR3 protein: CAISESKAPYEQYF; J gene: TRBJ2-7; V gene: TRBV10-3; D gene: NA
CDR3 DNA: TGTGCCAGCAGACTCCGGGGGGGTTTCTCCGACAATGAGCAGTTCTTC; CDR3 protein: CASRLRGGFSDNEQFF; J gene: TRBJ2-1; V gene: TRBV27; D gene: TRBD2
CDR3 DNA: TGTGCCAGCAGCTTAGGGACTAGCGGTTGGGGTGAGCAGTTCTTC; CDR3 protein: CASSLGTSGWGEQFF; J gene: TRBJ2-1; V gene: TRBV5-6; D gene: TRBD2
CDR3 DNA: TGTGCCAGCAGCTCCGGTACGGGGGGCGGCACAGATACGCAGTATTTT; CDR3 protein: CASSSGTGGGTDTQYF; J gene: TRBJ2-3; V gene: TRBV7-9; D gene: NA
CDR3 DNA: TGTGCCACCAGCAGAACTAGGGACAGTATCTACGAGCAGTACTTC; CDR3 protein: CATSRTRDSIYEQYF; J gene: TRBJ2-7; V gene: TRBV15; D gene: TRBD1
CDR3 DNA: TGTGCCAGTAGGGACAGGGGCTCCTACAATGAGCAGTTCTTC; CDR3 protein: CASRDRGSYNEQFF; J gene: TRBJ2-1; V gene: TRBV19; D gene: TRBD1
CDR3 DNA: TGTGCCAGTAGTCTAAGGGGGACCTGGACAGATACGCAGTATTTT; CDR3 protein: CASSLRGTWTDTQYF; J gene: TRBJ2-3; V gene: TRBV19; D gene: NA
CDR3 DNA: TGCGCCAGCAGCCAAGATCATGGGACTAACGAGCAGTACTTC; CDR3 protein: CASSQDHGTNEQYF; J gene: TRBJ2-7; V gene: TRBV4-3; D gene: TRBD2
CDR3 DNA: TGCAGCGTTGTGCGCAGGGGGCATGAAAAACTGTTTTTT; CDR3 protein: CSVVRRGHEKLFF; J gene: TRBJ1-4; V gene: TRBV29-1; D gene: TRBD1
CDR3 DNA: TGTGCCAGTAGTATCAGGGGAACTGGAAACACCATATATTTT; CDR3 protein: CASSIRGTGNTIYF; J gene: TRBJ1-3; V gene: TRBV19; D gene: NA